A single sample gave rise to the 20 T cell receptor beta chains below, sequenced in a study of T cells in women clearing cervical HPV infection. Clones were read by immunoSEQ multiplex PCR, and TCRdb kept only the in-frame ones, dropping some. The sample's table shows some 40,000 clones. The material sequenced was blood buffy coat. The receptor source for this set is a woman between 18 and 70 years old with a cervical HPV16 infection that either progressed to CIN3+ or cleared (not recorded which).

In regard to this clone: Read data end 3 residues before the CDR3 end; the end is taken from the germline J gene. This chain links TRBV20-1 with TRBJ1-1; the D gene is possibly TRBD1 (5 bases). Germline V gene data show CDR1 as DFQATT and CDR2 as SNEGSKA (reference sequence). V lost 0 bases, J lost 1 base, and 9 bases lay in between. The CDR3 totals 14 residues. CDR3 bases read: TGCAGTGCTAGAGATGTGCAGGGGAACACTGAA. Its translation: CSARDVQGNTE. The CDR3, in full, reads CSARDVQGNTEAFF.

Notes on this clone: The read halts 3 residues ahead of the CDR3 end, with the missing end drawn from the germline J gene. The chain uses TRBV18 and TRBJ2-5; 7 nucleotides match TRBD1. Germline V gene lookup returns CDR1 KGHSH and CDR2 LQKENI. The CDR3 has 15 residues. The V segment lost 0 bases and the J segment 2 bases; nucleotides outside the gene matches: 3. The sequenced part of the CDR3 DNA is TGTGCCAGCTCACCACCGGACAGGATGCAAGAGACC. It translates to CASSPPDRMQET. The whole CDR3 sequence is CASSPPDRMQETQYF. Combining the CDR3 with reference TRBV18 and TRBJ2-5 gives the whole variable domain NAGVMQNPRHLVRRRGQEARLRCSPMKGHSHVYWYRQLPEEGLKFMVYLQKENIIDESGMPKERFSAEFPKEGPSILRIQQVVRGDSAAYFCASSPPDRMQETQYFGPGTRLLVL.

With regard to this clone: Read coverage stops 3 residues before the CDR3 terminus; the germline J gene supplies the remainder. The chain is built from TRBV15 and TRBJ2-5, with 13 bases aligning to TRBD2. The V gene end was trimmed by 5 bases and the J gene end by 0 bases; junction bases not matched to a gene: 9. Germline lookup yields CDR1 LNHNV and CDR2 YYDKDF (reference sequence). The CDR3 covers 18 residues. CDR3 loop: CATSLRTSGGFYQETQYF. The CDR3 bases that were read are TGTGCCACCAGCCTCCGGACTAGCGGGGGATTTTACCAAGAGACC.

Remarks on this clone: With the read ending 3 residues before the CDR3 end, the germline J gene is used to fill in that end. V gene TRBV19 combines with J gene TRBJ1-6; 9 bases are a match to TRBD1. Per the germline V gene, CDR1 is LNHDA and CDR2 is SQIVND (reference sequence). The J segment lost 5 bases and the V segment lost 3 bases, leaving 2 bases of the junction unmatched. This CDR3 comprises 15 residues. The part of the CDR3 DNA that was read is TGTGCCAGTAGTATGTGGACAGGGGATAATTCACCC. Amino acid sequence: CASSMWTGDNSP. The entire CDR3 protein reads CASSMWTGDNSPLHF.

With respect to this clone: The CDR3 end is not reached by the read, which stops 3 residues before it; the germline J gene fills it in. The chain links TRBV6-2 or TRBV6-3 to TRBJ2-3; 9 bases fit TRBD1. Germline CDR1 MNHEY, CDR2 SVGEGT. The CDR3 contains 14 residues. V was pared by 5 bases and J by 4 bases, with 4 bases of the junction left unmatched. CDR3 DNA, as far as it was read: TGTGCCAGCAGTCCGGGACAGGGTGCAGATACG. It specifies CASSPGQGADT. The full CDR3 protein is CASSPGQGADTQYF.

Notes on this clone: From the germline J gene comes the end of the CDR3, since the read stops 3 residues before it. The chain is built from TRBV6-2 or TRBV6-3 and TRBJ2-2; 8 bases line up with TRBD1. Germline V gene sequence: CDR1 MNHEY, CDR2 SVGEGT. The ends lost 6 bases at V and 1 base at J; junction bases unmatched: 7. The CDR3 covers 16 residues. CDR3 DNA (partial): TGTGCCAGCAGGGACGCCGGGACAGGGAACACCGGGGAG. It is translated as CASRDAGTGNTGE. The entire CDR3 is CASRDAGTGNTGELFF.

To note about this clone: The read falls 3 residues short of the CDR3 end, and the missing part is taken from the germline J gene. The chain carries TRBV19 and TRBJ2-2; D is possibly TRBD1 (6 bases). CDR1 and CDR2 (germline): LNHDA, SQIVND (reference sequence). The CDR3 totals 15 residues. V shed 6 bases and J shed 1 base, with 12 bases lying between them. The CDR3 bases that were read are TGTGCCAGTAGCTTGGGACACGTGAACACCGGGGAG. Its protein product is CASSLGHVNTGE. In full, the CDR3 reads CASSLGHVNTGELFF.

Comments on this clone: Sequencing ends 3 residues short of the CDR3 end; the germline J gene provides the rest. The gene calls are TRBV19 and TRBJ2-6; D remains ambiguous. V was shortened by 7 bases and J by 0 bases, with 7 bases between the two germline ends. Germline CDR1 and CDR2: LNHDA and SQIVND (reference sequence). The CDR3 is made up of 14 amino acids. The covered CDR3 bases are TGTGCCAGTACCCAGAGCTCTGGGGCCAACGTC. Its translation is CASTQSSGANV. The whole CDR3 sequence reads CASTQSSGANVLTF.

On this clone: The read ends 3 residues early relative to the CDR3; the germline J gene fills the gap. The gene calls are TRBV2 and TRBJ2-3; 8 bases match TRBD1. CDR3 length: 12 residues. From germline, CDR1 is SNHLY and CDR2 FYNNEI. V gave up 5 bases and J gave up 8 bases; unmatched junction bases: 3. The CDR3 bases that were read are TGTGCCAGCAGTTCAGGGGGCATTACG. It codes for CASSSGGIT. The full CDR3 reads CASSSGGITQYF.

Comment on this clone: The missing CDR3 end, 3 residues past where the read stops, is filled in from the germline J gene. The gene calls are TRBV7-9 and TRBJ2-2; the D gene is possibly TRBD1 (6 bases). Trimming pared 2 bases from V and 6 bases from J, leaving 13 bases between. Germline-derived CDR1 and CDR2 are SEHNR and FQNEAQ (reference sequence). The CDR3 totals 15 residues. The DNA read from the CDR3 is TGTGCCAGCAGCTTACAAGGGGGATACGCCGGGGAG. Translating gives CASSLQGGYAGE. The whole CDR3 is CASSLQGGYAGELFF.

In the case of this clone: The read is 3 residues too short to cover the CDR3 end, so that end is filled in from the germline J gene. The rearrangement joins TRBV12-3 or TRBV12-4 to TRBJ2-5; weak D call: TRBD2 (5 bases). Trimming pared 5 bases from V and 3 bases from J, leaving 10 bases between. CDR3 length: 13 amino acids. The CDR3 region is CASSQQEEETQYF. The CDR3 DNA, read in part, is TGTGCCAGCAGTCAGCAGGAGGAAGAGACC.

About this clone: The observed sequence ends 3 residues before the CDR3 terminus, with the missing tail filled in from the germline J gene. This chain links TRBV5-1 with TRBJ2-5; TRBD2 matches at 10 bases. J was trimmed by 4 bases and V by 1 base; bases with no gene match: 4. The CDR3 has 15 residues. Germline-derived CDR1 and CDR2 are SGHRS and YFSETQ. The chain's CDR3 is CASSLTSGDGETQYF. The CDR3 DNA, read in part, is TGCGCCAGCAGCTTGACTAGCGGGGACGGAGAGACC.

As to this clone: The CDR3 is cut off 3 residues early in the read; its end comes from the germline J gene. This rearrangement joins TRBV3-1 (or the pseudogene TRBV3-2) to TRBJ1-5; possible D gene TRBD1, 5 bases. The CDR3 sequence is 15 residues long. Looked up from germline, CDR1 is LGHDT and CDR2 is YNNKEL (reference sequence). V lost 4 bases and J 2 bases, leaving 12 bases between the germline ends. CDR3 in amino acids: CASSPSGGGNQPQHF. CDR3 DNA, as far as it was read: TGTGCCAGCAGCCCTTCGGGGGGGGGCAATCAGCCC.

To note about this clone: The read comes to an end 3 residues before the CDR3 does, leaving the germline J gene to fill in the end. The chain has TRBV20-1 and TRBJ1-4, with 9 bases fitting TRBD1. The CDR3 loop spans 15 amino acids. Per the germline V gene, CDR1 is DFQATT and CDR2 is SNEGSKA (reference sequence). V lost 6 bases, J lost 4 bases, and 9 bases stayed unmatched. The CDR3 here is CSAGTGGWGNEKLFF. The CDR3 bases that were read are TGCAGTGCCGGAACAGGGGGCTGGGGTAATGAAAAA.

In regard to this clone: Coverage ceases 3 residues before the CDR3 finishes, and the germline J gene fills in the end. This chain connects TRBV11-2 to TRBJ1-6; TRBD1 aligns across 9 bases. The CDR3 spans 15 residues. Germline V CDR1 and CDR2: SGHAT, FQNNGV. After removal of 4 bases from V and 6 bases from J, the junction contained 4 bases not matched to a gene. The CDR3 region is CASSSMDRGNSPLHF. CDR3 DNA (partial): TGTGCCAGCAGCTCAATGGACAGGGGTAATTCACCC.

About this clone itself: The read comes to an end 3 residues before the CDR3 does, leaving the germline J gene to fill in the end. This sequence joins TRBV7-2 and TRBJ2-2, with 7 bases that match TRBD1. V trimming: 4 bases; J trimming: 4 bases; junction bases outside the gene matches: 3. The CDR3 runs to 14 residues. CDR1 is SGHTA, CDR2 FQGNSA, per germline. The CDR3 protein is CASSSYRGTGELFF. The CDR3 bases that were read are TGTGCCAGCAGCTCGTACAGGGGCACCGGGGAG. The full variable domain, in which reference TRBV7-2 and TRBJ2-2 provide the parts outside the CDR3, is GAGVSQSPSNKVTEKGKDVELRCDPISGHTALYWYRQSLGQGLEFLIYFQGNSAPDKSGLPSDRFSAERTGGSVSTLTIQRTQQEDSAVYLCASSSYRGTGELFFGEGSRLTVL.

Details on this clone: With the read ending 3 residues before the CDR3 end, the germline J gene is used to fill in that end. This chain connects TRBV11-2 to TRBJ1-4; the match to TRBD1 covers 8 bases. Trimming removed 5 bases from V and 4 bases from J; junction bases left unmatched: 6. CDR3 size: 15 residues. CDR1 SGHAT and CDR2 FQNNGV come from the germline V gene. CDR3 DNA, as far as it was read: TGTGCCAGCAGCCGCCGGACAGGGAGTAATGAAAAA. Translated: CASSRRTGSNEK. The whole CDR3 is CASSRRTGSNEKLFF.

A remark on this clone: Coverage ceases 3 residues before the CDR3 finishes, and the germline J gene fills in the end. The chain links TRBV19 to TRBJ1-2; TRBD1 might be the D (6 bases). CDR3 length: 13 residues. CDR1 LNHDA and CDR2 SQIVND come from the germline V gene (reference sequence). V gave up 3 bases and J gave up 4 bases, with 9 bases separating them. Incomplete CDR3 DNA: TGTGCCAGTAGTATTGGGGGGGCCTATGGC. Its protein is CASSIGGAYG. The CDR3 reads in full as CASSIGGAYGYTF.

The CDR3 loop is CASSLRAEQYF. The covered CDR3 bases are TGTGCCAGCAGCTTAAGGGCCGAG. V is TRBV13 and J is TRBJ2-7; D is ambiguous. The CDR3 end falls 3 residues outside the read, so it is completed with the germline J gene. The ends were cut back, 2 bases at V and 6 bases at J, with 5 bases in the middle. CDR3 length: 11 amino acids. Germline V gene sequence: CDR1 PRHDT, CDR2 FYEKMQ (reference sequence).

The CDR3 DNA, read in part, is TGTGCCAGCAGCCTGACAGGCGGCAATCAGCCC. Residues: CASSLTGGNQP. The entire CDR3 sequence reads CASSLTGGNQPQHF. The chain joins TRBV11-2 to TRBJ1-5; possible D gene TRBD1, 6 bases. With the read ending 3 residues before the CDR3 end, the germline J gene is used to fill in that end. V gave up 5 bases and J gave up 2 bases, with 10 bases separating them. Germline lookup yields CDR1 SGHAT and CDR2 FQNNGV. The CDR3 is 14 amino acids.